This entry features one TCR beta chain sequence. The data are from a study of blood T cell repertoires in COVID-19. At the level of the study: In each case, the material was cDNA or gDNA derived from T cells, B-cell-depleted T cells, or PBMCs.

The germline gives CDR1 WSHSY, CDR2 SAAADI. Trimming at V came to 6 bases and at J to 10 bases, leaving 10 bases not matched to a gene. The length of the CDR3 is 13 residues. Libraries were prepared by immunoSEQ multiplex PCR; TCRdb keeps only in-frame clonotypes and omits some of them. The sample holds approximately 470,000 clones, 87% seen once. Source material: PBMCs or T cells enriched from blood (not recorded which). The chain is built from TRBV10-2 and TRBJ1-1, with TRBD1 matching 8 bases. This receptor was taken from a woman aged 18-29 years who had recovered from COVID-19. CDR3 bases: TGCGCCAGCAGGGGCGGACAGGGTAAGGGAGCTTTCTTT. Protein product: CASRGGQGKGAFF.